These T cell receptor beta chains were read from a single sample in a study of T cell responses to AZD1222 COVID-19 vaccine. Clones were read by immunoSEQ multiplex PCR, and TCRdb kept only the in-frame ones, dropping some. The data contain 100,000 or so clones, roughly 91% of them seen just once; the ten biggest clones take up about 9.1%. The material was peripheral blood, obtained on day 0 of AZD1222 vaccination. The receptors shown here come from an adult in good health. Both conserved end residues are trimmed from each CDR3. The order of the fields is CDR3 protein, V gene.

ASTGGGLYNEQF | TRBV27
AWSEGPGELF | TRBV30
ASSLLAGVDNEQF | TRBV5-1
ASSQPRGPGLANEQF | TRBV6-6
SASSRGPYEQY | TRBV20-1
ASSDPRIRGLAGGKQETQY | TRBV6-4
ASSLSTVPYEQY | TRBV3-1/TRBV3-2
ASSLDQGPGANVLT | TRBV5-1
SAPTEARGY | TRBV20-1
SVADGPGGYGYT | TRBV29-1
SVLRTSEAF | TRBV29-1
ASSLTGYYGYT | TRBV28
ASSPGMGTGGPSEQY | TRBV5-1
ASSVGTEPYGYT | TRBV9
ASSSGSSYEQY | TRBV7-2
ASSLFQGTEAF | TRBV5-6
ASSLALVQGEAF | TRBV7-2
ASGPDRGPTSNEQF | TRBV12-5
ASTGTGVNYGYT | TRBV9
ASSLEGASGARNEQF | TRBV11-3
SVEGARKETQY | TRBV29-1
ASKRLAKNIQY | TRBV28
ASIRTGESAGNTIY | TRBV5-6
ASSLMGDQPQH | TRBV28
ASSFSWLRDSPLH | TRBV7-2
ASSTGVTGELF | TRBV6-6
ASSGGQPPNSPLH | TRBV18
ASSLGPGQGLGEQF | TRBV7-7
ASSQTKLVETQY | TRBV3-1/TRBV3-2
ASSQFSNQPQH | TRBV25-1
ASSLPGDYNEQF | TRBV7-3
ASSLIPRGSMQF | TRBV7-3
ASSLFPEIYEQY | TRBV11-2
ATSDLKGPYGGPSTDTQY | TRBV24-1
ASRRDLRGADEQY | TRBV19
ASSFRTSGANTGELF | TRBV7-8
ASSTTSGAGETQY | TRBV19
ASSPREGLADETQY | TRBV9
ASPPQGKLADTQY | TRBV28
ASSGLANQPQH | TRBV6-5
ASGLGAHNEQF | TRBV9
ASSPGTAWTSYGANVLT | TRBV27
ASSARDTNYGYT | TRBV9
ASSPGTSGSGNQETQY | TRBV7-9
ASSLTSETQY | TRBV5-1